Below are 21 T cell receptor beta chains sequenced from a single sample in a study of OX40 agonist ivuxolimab in advanced cancers. Libraries were prepared by immunoSEQ multiplex PCR; TCRdb keeps only in-frame clonotypes and omits some of them. The sample lists about 62,000 clones; roughly 85% were seen once. The sequences come from CD4+ or CD8+ T cells sorted from blood, collected in a trial of the OX40 agonist ivuxolimab. The receptors derive from an adult with an advanced solid tumor such as melanoma, head and neck, liver or kidney cancer.

The chain uses TRBV5-4 and TRBJ2-6, with D maybe TRBD2 (6 bases). From germline, CDR1 is SGHNT and CDR2 YYREEE (reference sequence). Trimming pared 0 bases from V and 1 base from J, leaving 11 bases between. The CDR3 has 17 amino acids. This CDR3 reads CASSLERATSGANVLTF. CDR3 DNA sequence: TGTGCCAGCAGCTTGGAGCGGGCGACTTCTGGGGCCAACGTCCTGACTTTC.

The gene calls are TRBV29-1 and TRBJ2-1, with 13 positions matching TRBD2. Germline V CDR1 and CDR2: SQVTM, ANQGSEA. V dropped 7 bases and J dropped 7; count of bases not matched to a gene: 22. The CDR3 is 19 amino acids. The CDR3 nucleotides are TGCAGCGACGAAACCACCCAACACCGGACTAGCGGGAGTAGGAATGAGCAGTTCTTC. Amino acids: CSDETTQHRTSGSRNEQFF.

This clone was detected only a few times. V gene TRBV11-3 combines with J gene TRBJ1-1, with D hard to call. The V end lost 2 bases, the J end lost 4 bases, and 11 bases lay between the germline ends. The CDR3 totals 14 residues. CDR1 SGHNT and CDR2 YENEEA come from the germline V gene. DNA of the CDR3: TGTGCCAGCAGCTTACGGCAAGATGGCACTGAAGCTTTCTTT. Translated: CASSLRQDGTEAFF.

This sequence joins TRBV6-6 and TRBJ1-5; TRBD1 might be the D (5 bases). The CDR3 length is 15 residues. Trimming removed 0 bases at V and 6 bases at J, with 12 bases between. Germline V gene data show CDR1 as MNHNY and CDR2 as SVGAGI (reference sequence). The CDR3, as DNA: TGTGCCAGCAGTTACTCGGAGCAGGGAGGTCAGCCCCAGCATTTT. Its protein product is CASSYSEQGGQPQHF.

The rearrangement joins TRBV5-6 to TRBJ2-5; D is uncertain. The germline V gene encodes CDR1 SGHDT and CDR2 YYEEEE. The V and J ends lost 0 bases and 5 bases respectively, with 14 bases between them. The CDR3 runs 15 residues. CDR3 amino acids: CASSLAGWMTETQYF. CDR3 nucleotide sequence: TGTGCCAGCAGCTTGGCCGGCTGGATGACGGAGACCCAGTACTTC.

The genes are TRBV18 and TRBJ1-1; weak D call: TRBD1 (5 bases). In germline, CDR1 is KGHSH, CDR2 LQKENI. V gave up 1 base and J gave up 0 bases, with 9 bases separating them. The CDR3 totals 15 residues. CDR3 sequence (DNA): TGTGCCAGCTCACCACGATCAGGGATGAACACTGAAGCTTTCTTT. This encodes CASSPRSGMNTEAFF.

The chain uses TRBV7-8 and TRBJ1-2, with 11 bases aligning to TRBD1. CDR1 and CDR2 from the germline V gene are SGHVS and FQNEAQ. The CDR3 sequence is 16 residues long. J gave up 3 bases and V 5 bases, and 8 bases lay outside the gene matches. CDR3: CASSQDRGPYDYGYTF. The CDR3 DNA sequence: TGTGCCAGCAGCCAGGACAGGGGGCCGTACGACTATGGCTACACCTTC.

CDR3 loop: CSVGTGVHNEQFF. As DNA, the CDR3 is TGCAGCGTTGGGACAGGTGTCCACAATGAGCAGTTCTTC. The chain couples TRBV29-1 to TRBJ2-1; 7 nucleotides agree with TRBD1. With V trimmed by 4 bases and J by 5 bases, 5 bases remained unmatched. CDR3 length equals 13 residues. Germline-derived CDR1 and CDR2 are SQVTM and ANQGSEA.

V usage is TRBV6-6 and J usage is TRBJ1-5; 11 bases agree with TRBD1. The germline V gene encodes CDR1 MNHNY and CDR2 SVGAGI (reference sequence). The length of the CDR3 is 16 residues. The trim removed 5 bases at V and 2 bases at J, leaving 5 bases unmatched. The CDR3 DNA sequence: TGTGCCAGCAGTCACGGGACAGGGGGAGGCAATCAGCCCCAGCATTTT. Translating it yields CASSHGTGGGNQPQHF.

This clone was seen a single time. This sequence joins TRBV9 and TRBJ2-2, with D possibly being TRBD1 or TRBD2 (5 bases each). V was clipped by 2 bases and J by 2 bases, with 10 bases between them. This CDR3 comprises 15 residues. Looked up from germline, CDR1 is SGDLS and CDR2 is YYNGEE. CDR3 residues: CASSVERGNTGELFF. In DNA, the CDR3 is TGTGCCAGCAGCGTCGAGAGGGGAAACACCGGGGAGCTGTTTTTT.

The J gene is TRBJ1-4, the V gene TRBV18; D unresolved. Germline V CDR1 and CDR2: KGHSH, LQKENI. Deletions cut 3 bases from V and 7 bases from J, with 6 bases between. The CDR3 spans 12 residues. DNA for the CDR3: TGTGCCAGCTCACCGGCTAGTGAAAAACTGTTTTTT. Protein product: CASSPASEKLFF.

The chain links TRBV2 to TRBJ1-1; the D is unclear. The V gene's germline CDR1 is SNHLY and CDR2 FYNNEI. Trimming cost V 7 bases and J 1 base, with 10 bases left between them. This CDR3 has 13 amino acids. The CDR3 DNA reads TGTGCCAGCACCTTGACCGGGAACACTGAAGCTTTCTTT. This codes for CASTLTGNTEAFF. Together with reference TRBV2 and TRBJ1-1, the CDR3 gives the full variable domain: EPEVTQTPSHQVTQMGQEVILRCVPISNHLYFYWYRQILGQKVEFLVSFYNNEISEKSEIFDDQFSVERPDGSNFTLKIRSTKLEDSAMYFCASTLTGNTEAFFGQGTRLTVV.

The chain has TRBV28 and TRBJ1-5; 7 bases fit TRBD1. J was trimmed by 6 bases and V by 7 bases; bases with no gene match: 6. The CDR3 runs to 13 residues. The germline gives CDR1 MDHEN, CDR2 SYDVKM. Here the CDR3 reads CASIRTGVQPQHF. Here the CDR3 DNA reads TGTGCCAGCATTAGGACAGGTGTTCAGCCCCAGCATTTT.

The V call is TRBV11-3, the J call TRBJ2-2; D is unresolved. Germline V CDR1 and CDR2: SGHNT, YENEEA. V lost 5 bases and J lost 7, with 11 bases in between. This CDR3 is built from 13 residues. CDR3 coding DNA: TGTGCCAGCAGCCCAGAGGTGGGCGGGGAGCTGTTTTTT. Encoded protein: CASSPEVGGELFF.

This chain uses TRBV19 with TRBJ1-6; D call uncertain. The germline V and J ends were trimmed by 2 bases and 0 bases, with 5 bases remaining between them. Germline lookup yields CDR1 LNHDA and CDR2 SQIVND (reference sequence). CDR3 length: 15 amino acids. CDR3 DNA sequence: TGTGCCAGTAGTATAACGGACTCCTATAATTCACCCCTCCACTTT. It translates to CASSITDSYNSPLHF.

The rearrangement uses TRBV5-1 and TRBJ2-3, with 9 bases lining up with TRBD1. This CDR3 is built from 16 residues. Germline V gene data show CDR1 as SGHRS and CDR2 as YFSETQ. Trimming took 0 bases from V and 3 from J; bases not matched to a gene: 5. The CDR3 loop is CASSLGGQGATDTQYF. The CDR3 bases are TGCGCCAGCAGCTTGGGGGGACAGGGAGCGACAGATACGCAGTATTTT.

The chain carries TRBV7-9 and TRBJ2-3; 9 bases are shared with TRBD1. The CDR3 is made up of 16 amino acids. The V and J ends lost 5 bases and 2 bases, in that order; junction bases with no gene match: 8. Germline assignment: CDR1 SEHNR and CDR2 FQNEAQ (reference sequence). CDR3 coding DNA: TGTGCCAGCAGCCCGGGGTGGGACAGGGTCACAGATACGCAGTATTTT. Its protein is CASSPGWDRVTDTQYF.

The rearrangement links TRBV2 to TRBJ1-1; D may be TRBD1 (5 bases). Germline CDR1 SNHLY, CDR2 FYNNEI. V shed 1 base and J shed 0 bases, with 9 bases lying between them. This CDR3 has 15 residues. CDR3 nucleotide sequence: TGTGCCAGCAGTGAAGGGGGGAGGGTGAACACTGAAGCTTTCTTT. Translation gives CASSEGGRVNTEAFF.

The V call is TRBV28, the J call TRBJ2-1; either TRBD1 or TRBD2 may fit D (5 bases each). Germline V gene lookup returns CDR1 MDHEN and CDR2 SYDVKM. CDR3 length: 14 amino acids. The ends were cut back, 7 bases at V and 5 bases at J, with 15 bases in the middle. The CDR3: CASIRGGLNNEQFF. Here the CDR3 DNA reads TGTGCCAGCATTCGGGGCGGGTTAAACAATGAGCAGTTCTTC.

The V gene is TRBV28, the J gene TRBJ2-7; D gene unclear. V was cut by 6 bases and J by 2 bases, with 14 bases left in between. This CDR3 contains 14 residues. Looked up from germline, CDR1 is MDHEN and CDR2 is SYDVKM. The CDR3 DNA follows: TGTGCCAGCAGGGGCCGATGGCGAGCCTACGAGCAGTACTTC. Translation gives CASRGRWRAYEQYF.

J is TRBJ2-7 and V is TRBV28; 14 bases fit TRBD2. Germline values: CDR1 MDHEN, CDR2 SYDVKM. The J segment lost 6 bases and the V segment lost 2 bases, leaving 12 bases of the junction unmatched. This CDR3 comprises 18 residues. The CDR3 region is CASSLPTGTSGSYGEQYF. The CDR3 coding sequence is TGTGCCAGCAGTTTACCCACCGGGACTAGCGGGAGTTATGGCGAGCAGTACTTC.